A selection of T cell receptor beta chains follows, all from one sample in a study of OX40 agonist ivuxolimab in advanced cancers. Assay: immunoSEQ multiplex PCR; the TCRdb copy retains only in-frame clones and omits some. The repertoire includes about 51,000 clones, about 77% of them detected once, and approximately 2% sits in the top ten. The sample in question was CD4+ or CD8+ T cells sorted from blood, obtained in a trial of the OX40 agonist ivuxolimab. These receptors came from an adult with an advanced solid tumor such as melanoma, head and neck, liver or kidney cancer. Both conserved end residues are part of each CDR3. The D gene is left open where the match is weak. Clone size appears in some rows only: once, few, many, or a class for an expanded clone.

j_call	v_call	clone_size	d_call	cdr3_aa	cdr3_nt
TRBJ2-1	TRBV6-4	-	-	CASSEDYSYNEQFF	TGTGCCAGCAGTGAGGACTACTCCTACAATGAGCAGTTCTTC
TRBJ2-5	TRBV7-3	-	-	CASRFRAPTETQYF	TGTGCCAGCAGGTTCCGGGCCCCGACGGAGACCCAGTACTTC
TRBJ2-3	TRBV6-5	-	-	CASSYSWDSRSTQYF	TGTGCCAGCAGTTACTCGTGGGACTCCCGTTCTACGCAGTATTTT
TRBJ1-4	TRBV28	few	TRBD1	CASRTGPNEKLFF	TGTGCCAGCCGGACAGGGCCTAATGAAAAACTGTTTTTT
TRBJ1-4	TRBV6-1	-	-	CASRSAGADEKLFF	TGTGCCAGCAGGAGTGCGGGGGCGGATGAAAAACTGTTTTTT
TRBJ2-1	TRBV18	-	TRBD2	CASSRASGGSYNEQFF	TGTGCCAGCTCACGCGCTAGCGGGGGGTCCTACAATGAGCAGTTCTTC
TRBJ2-1	TRBV11-3	-	TRBD2	CASSLGTSGRYNEQFF	TGTGCCAGCAGCTTAGGGACTAGCGGGAGGTACAATGAGCAGTTCTTC
TRBJ2-1	TRBV6-1	-	-	CASTLIYNEQFF	TGTGCCAGCACCCTAATCTACAATGAGCAGTTCTTC
TRBJ1-1	TRBV10-1	-	-	CASSEGLNTEAFF	TGCGCCAGCAGTGAGGGTCTAAACACTGAAGCTTTCTTT
TRBJ2-6	TRBV28	-	-	CASSAIKTQSRANVLTF	TGTGCCAGCAGTGCAATTAAGACACAAAGTCGGGCCAACGTCCTGACTTTC
TRBJ1-2	TRBV28	-	-	CASSYPARWGGYTF	TGTGCCAGCAGTTACCCGGCCCGGTGGGGTGGCTACACCTTC
TRBJ2-1	TRBV5-1	-	TRBD2	CASSLLPSGSSSNEQFF	TGCGCCAGCAGCTTGCTCCCTAGCGGGAGTTCATCCAATGAGCAGTTCTTC
TRBJ2-3	TRBV5-1	-	TRBD1	CASSPDRGRGWADTQYF	TGCGCCAGCAGCCCGGACAGGGGCCGGGGTTGGGCAGATACGCAGTATTTT
TRBJ2-6	TRBV19	once	TRBD2	CASSRAGGDGANVLTF	TGTGCCAGTAGCCGAGCGGGGGGTGATGGGGCCAACGTCCTGACTTTC
TRBJ1-4	TRBV19	-	-	CASSSSGATNEKLFF	TGTGCCAGTAGTTCCTCGGGTGCAACTAATGAAAAACTGTTTTTT
TRBJ2-3	TRBV9	-	-	CASSVAPGWRDTQYF	TGTGCCAGCAGCGTAGCCCCCGGCTGGCGGGATACGCAGTATTTT
TRBJ2-5	TRBV5-4	-	TRBD1	CASSRAGTGGETQYF	TGTGCCAGCAGCCGAGCCGGGACAGGAGGGGAGACCCAGTACTTC
TRBJ1-2	TRBV7-2	-	-	CASSLDGGIGGYTF	TGTGCCAGCAGCTTAGACGGGGGAATTGGAGGCTACACCTTC
TRBJ1-6	TRBV30	-	-	CAWSVRASSYNSPLHF	TGTGCCTGGAGTGTACGAGCGAGCTCCTATAATTCACCCCTCCACTTT
TRBJ1-1	TRBV29-1	-	TRBD1	CSVPRQGVDTEAFF	TGCAGCGTTCCCAGACAGGGTGTCGACACTGAAGCTTTCTTT